This T cell receptor (beta chain) was observed in a study of control samples from healthy donors and cancer patients. CDR1 SQVTM and CDR2 ANQGSEA come from the germline V gene. The CDR3 spans 12 residues. Trimming removed 4 bases from V and 7 bases from J, with 13 bases in between. The protocol was immunoSEQ multiplex PCR, while the TCRdb copy is restricted to in-frame clones and leaves out a portion. This table holds about 130,000 clones, over 80% found once. The chain uses TRBV29-1 and TRBJ1-1; D is unresolved. Sample: PBMCs. The TCR originated in a man older than 75 with head and neck cancer. The CDR3 bases are TGCAGCGTTGTAGAGGGTAAGGGTGAAGCTTTCTTT. Its protein product is CSVVEGKGEAFF.